The T cell receptor beta chain described here comes from a study of blood T cells in healthy people across ages. The CDR3 has 14 residues. Germline trimming cut 6 bases from V and 3 bases from J; bases unmatched to any gene: 4. Germline CDR1 SGHAT, CDR2 FQNNGV. Of note for this clonotype: Its antigen is still unknown.

Researchers isolated at least 7 million PBMCs per sample. Then a second PCR, running about 7 to 11 cycles, was carried out with a sample-barcoded 5' primer and a J-beta primer mix. TCRdb called the 5' RACE reads again in MiXCR, with one record for every CDR3 protein. The sample consists of roughly 1,500,000 distinct CDR3 sequences, around two fifths of them appearing once. Regarding the study as a whole: Naive and antigen-experienced cells could not be conclusively compared, given unsorted PBMCs. Getting older went along with TCR beta diversity per million T cells dropping roughly linearly. Strong correlation linked observed beta diversity and percent naive T cells.

The chain couples TRBV11-2 to TRBJ2-1; 8 bases agree with TRBD2. Input material: blood. This clonotype was sampled from a young woman in good health. This chain's CDR3 is CASRRAGDYNEQFF. CDR3 nucleotide sequence: TGTGCCAGCAGAAGAGCGGGAGACTACAATGAGCAGTTCTTC.